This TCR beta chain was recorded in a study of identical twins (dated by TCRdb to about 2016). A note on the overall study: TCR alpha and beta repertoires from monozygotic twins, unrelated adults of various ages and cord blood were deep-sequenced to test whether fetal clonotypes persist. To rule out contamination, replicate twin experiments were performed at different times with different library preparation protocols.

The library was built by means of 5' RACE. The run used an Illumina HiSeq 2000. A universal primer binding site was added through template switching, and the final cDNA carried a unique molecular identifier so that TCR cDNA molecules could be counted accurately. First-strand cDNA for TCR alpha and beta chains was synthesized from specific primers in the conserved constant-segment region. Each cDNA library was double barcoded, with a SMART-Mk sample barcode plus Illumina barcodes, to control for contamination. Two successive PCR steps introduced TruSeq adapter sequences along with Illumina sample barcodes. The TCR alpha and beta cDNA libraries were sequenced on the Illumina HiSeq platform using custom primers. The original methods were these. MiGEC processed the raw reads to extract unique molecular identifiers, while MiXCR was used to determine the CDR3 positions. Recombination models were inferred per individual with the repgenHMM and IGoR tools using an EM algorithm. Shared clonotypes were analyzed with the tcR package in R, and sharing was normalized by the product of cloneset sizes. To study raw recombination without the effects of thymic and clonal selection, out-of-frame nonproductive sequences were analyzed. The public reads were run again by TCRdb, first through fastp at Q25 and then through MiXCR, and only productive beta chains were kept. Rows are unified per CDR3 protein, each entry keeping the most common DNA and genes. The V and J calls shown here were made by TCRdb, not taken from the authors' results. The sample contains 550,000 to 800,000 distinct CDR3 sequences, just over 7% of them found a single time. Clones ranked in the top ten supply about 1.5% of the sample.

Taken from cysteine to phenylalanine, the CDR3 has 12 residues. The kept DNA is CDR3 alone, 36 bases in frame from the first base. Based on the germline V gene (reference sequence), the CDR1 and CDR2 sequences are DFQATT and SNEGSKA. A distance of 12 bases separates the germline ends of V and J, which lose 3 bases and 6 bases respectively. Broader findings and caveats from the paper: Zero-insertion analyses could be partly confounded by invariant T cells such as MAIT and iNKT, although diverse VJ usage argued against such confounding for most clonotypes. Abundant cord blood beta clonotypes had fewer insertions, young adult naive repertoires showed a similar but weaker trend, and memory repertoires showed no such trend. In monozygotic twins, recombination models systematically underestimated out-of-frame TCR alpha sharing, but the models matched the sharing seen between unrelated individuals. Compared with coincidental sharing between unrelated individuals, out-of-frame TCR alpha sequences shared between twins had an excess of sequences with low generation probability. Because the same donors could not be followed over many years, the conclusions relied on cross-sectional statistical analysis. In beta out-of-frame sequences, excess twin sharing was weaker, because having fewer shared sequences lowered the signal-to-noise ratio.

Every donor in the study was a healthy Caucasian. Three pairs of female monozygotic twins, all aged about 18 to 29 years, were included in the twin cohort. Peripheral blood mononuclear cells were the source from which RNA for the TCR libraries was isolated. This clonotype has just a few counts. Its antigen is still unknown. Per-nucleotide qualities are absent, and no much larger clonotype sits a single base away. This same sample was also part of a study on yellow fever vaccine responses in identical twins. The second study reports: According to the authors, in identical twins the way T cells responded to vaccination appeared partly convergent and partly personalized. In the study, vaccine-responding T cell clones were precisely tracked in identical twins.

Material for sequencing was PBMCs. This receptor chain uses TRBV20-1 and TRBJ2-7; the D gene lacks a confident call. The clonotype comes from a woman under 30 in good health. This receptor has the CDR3 CSARDSVVEQYF. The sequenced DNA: TGCAGTGCTAGGGATTCGGTTGTCGAGCAGTACTTC.